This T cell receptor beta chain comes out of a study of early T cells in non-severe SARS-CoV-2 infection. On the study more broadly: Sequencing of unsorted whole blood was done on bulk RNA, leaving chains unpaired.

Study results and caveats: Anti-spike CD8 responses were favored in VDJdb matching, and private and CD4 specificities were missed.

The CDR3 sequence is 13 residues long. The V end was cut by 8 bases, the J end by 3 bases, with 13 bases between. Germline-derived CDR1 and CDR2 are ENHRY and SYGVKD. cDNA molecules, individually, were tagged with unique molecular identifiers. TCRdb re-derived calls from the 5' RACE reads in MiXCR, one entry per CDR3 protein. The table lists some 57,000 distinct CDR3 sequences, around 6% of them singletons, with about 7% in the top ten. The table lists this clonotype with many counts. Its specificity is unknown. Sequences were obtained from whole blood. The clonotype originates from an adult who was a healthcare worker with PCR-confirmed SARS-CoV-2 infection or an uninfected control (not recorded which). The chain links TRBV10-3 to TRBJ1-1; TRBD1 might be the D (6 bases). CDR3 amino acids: CAIGSGVDTEAFF. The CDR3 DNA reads TGTGCCATCGGATCAGGGGTAGACACTGAAGCTTTCTTT.